This TCR beta chain was profiled in a study of cytomegalovirus exposure and HLA in healthy donors. Between the trimmed V and J ends, which lost 1 base and 0 bases, there was a span of 11 bases. This CDR3 has 17 amino acids. The germline V gene has CDR1 SGDLS and CDR2 YYNGEE. The PCR ran on 60 Vbeta and 13 Jbeta primers. Sequencing used immunoSEQ multiplex PCR; TCRdb keeps in-frame clones, though not all of them. The repertoire holds under 200,000 clones, approximately 80% seen once, with approximately 3.7% in the top ten. This clone was seen only a few times. This sequence joins TRBV9 and TRBJ2-6, with D tentatively TRBD1 (6 bases). Source material: PBMCs. The sequence was obtained from a man aged 30 to 45 in good health and CMV-seropositive. CDR3 sequence reads: CASSVTGFVSGANVLTF. In nucleotides, the CDR3 is TGTGCCAGCAGCGTAACAGGGTTTGTCTCTGGGGCCAACGTCCTGACTTTC.